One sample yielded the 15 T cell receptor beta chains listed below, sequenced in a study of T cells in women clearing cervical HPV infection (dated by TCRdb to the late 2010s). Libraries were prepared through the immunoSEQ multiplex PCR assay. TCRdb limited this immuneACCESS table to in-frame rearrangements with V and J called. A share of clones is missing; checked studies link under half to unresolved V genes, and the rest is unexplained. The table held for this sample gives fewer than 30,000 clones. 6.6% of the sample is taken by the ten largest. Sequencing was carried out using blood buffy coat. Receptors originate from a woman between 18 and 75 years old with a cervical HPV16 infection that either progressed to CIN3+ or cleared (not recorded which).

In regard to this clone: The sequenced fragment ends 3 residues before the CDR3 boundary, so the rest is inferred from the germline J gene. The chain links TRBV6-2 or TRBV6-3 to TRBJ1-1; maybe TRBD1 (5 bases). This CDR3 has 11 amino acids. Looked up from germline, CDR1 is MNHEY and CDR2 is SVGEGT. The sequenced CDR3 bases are TGTGCCAGCAGTCCCGGGACTAGA. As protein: CASSPGTR. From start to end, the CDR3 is CASSPGTRAFF.

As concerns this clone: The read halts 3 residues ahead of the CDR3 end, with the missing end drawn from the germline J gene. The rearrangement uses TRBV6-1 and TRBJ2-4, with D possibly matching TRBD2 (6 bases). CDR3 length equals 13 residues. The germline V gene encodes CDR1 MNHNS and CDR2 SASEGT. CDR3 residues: CASSVQEDYGQYF. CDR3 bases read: TGTGCCAGCAGTGTCCAGGAGGACTATGGT.

Here the CDR3 reads CASSAGSFNQPQHF. The CDR3 DNA, read in part, is TGTGCCAGCAGTGCAGGGTCCTTCAATCAGCCC. This chain connects TRBV2 to TRBJ1-5; perhaps TRBD1 as D (5 bases). The CDR3 is cut off 3 residues early in the read; its end comes from the germline J gene. The CDR3 loop spans 14 amino acids. CDR1 SNHLY and CDR2 FYNNEI come from the germline V gene. Trimming removed 4 bases at V and 3 bases at J, with 10 bases between.

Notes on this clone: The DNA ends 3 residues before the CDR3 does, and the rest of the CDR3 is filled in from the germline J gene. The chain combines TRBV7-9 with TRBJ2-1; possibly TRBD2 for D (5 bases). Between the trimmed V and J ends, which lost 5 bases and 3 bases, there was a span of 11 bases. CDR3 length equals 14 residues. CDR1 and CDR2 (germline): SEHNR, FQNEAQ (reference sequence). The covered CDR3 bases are TGTGCCAGCAGCCAATCCAGCGGCTACAATGAG. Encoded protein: CASSQSSGYNE. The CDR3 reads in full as CASSQSSGYNEQFF.

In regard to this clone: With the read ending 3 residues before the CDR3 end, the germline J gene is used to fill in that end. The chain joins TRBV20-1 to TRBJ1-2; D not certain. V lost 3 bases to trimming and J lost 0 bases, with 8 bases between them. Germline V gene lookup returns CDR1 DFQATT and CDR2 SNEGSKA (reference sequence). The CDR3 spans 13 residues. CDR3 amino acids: CSASRSPNYGYTF. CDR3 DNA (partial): TGCAGTGCTAGTCGGTCCCCTAACTATGGC.

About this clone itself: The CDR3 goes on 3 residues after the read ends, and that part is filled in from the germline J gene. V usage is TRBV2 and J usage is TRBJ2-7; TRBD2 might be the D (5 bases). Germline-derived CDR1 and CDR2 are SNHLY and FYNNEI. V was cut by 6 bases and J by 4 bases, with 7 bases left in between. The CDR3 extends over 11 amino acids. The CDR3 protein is CASRAGYEQYF. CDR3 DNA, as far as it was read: TGTGCCAGCAGGGCGGGTTACGAG.

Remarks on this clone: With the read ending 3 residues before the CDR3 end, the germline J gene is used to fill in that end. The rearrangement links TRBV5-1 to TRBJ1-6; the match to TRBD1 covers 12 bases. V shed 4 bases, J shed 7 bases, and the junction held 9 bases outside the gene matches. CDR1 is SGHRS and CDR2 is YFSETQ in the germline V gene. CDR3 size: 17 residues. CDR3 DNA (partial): TGCGCCAGCAGCGTAGGGACAGGGGGCTTGAACAATTCACCC. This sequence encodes CASSVGTGGLNNSP. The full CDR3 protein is CASSVGTGGLNNSPLHF.

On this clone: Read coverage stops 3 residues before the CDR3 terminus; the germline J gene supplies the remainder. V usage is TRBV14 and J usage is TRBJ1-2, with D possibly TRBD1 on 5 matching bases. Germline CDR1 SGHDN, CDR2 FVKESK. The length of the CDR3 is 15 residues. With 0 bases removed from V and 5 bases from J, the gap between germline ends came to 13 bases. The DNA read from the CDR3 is TGTGCCAGCAGCCAAGATGTATCAGGGTCGTATGGC. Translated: CASSQDVSGSYG. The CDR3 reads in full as CASSQDVSGSYGYTF.

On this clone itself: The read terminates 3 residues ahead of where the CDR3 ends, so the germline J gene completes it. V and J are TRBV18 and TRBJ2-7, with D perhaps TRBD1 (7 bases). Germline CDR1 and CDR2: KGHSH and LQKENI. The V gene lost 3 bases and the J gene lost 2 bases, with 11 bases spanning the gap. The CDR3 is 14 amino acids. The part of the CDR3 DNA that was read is TGTGCCAGCTCACCGCGGGGACAGCCCTACGAG. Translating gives CASSPRGQPYE. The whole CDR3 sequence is CASSPRGQPYEQYF. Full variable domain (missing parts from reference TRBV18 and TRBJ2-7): NAGVMQNPRHLVRRRGQEARLRCSPMKGHSHVYWYRQLPEEGLKFMVYLQKENIIDESGMPKERFSAEFPKEGPSILRIQQVVRGDSAAYFCASSPRGQPYEQYFGPGTRLTVT.

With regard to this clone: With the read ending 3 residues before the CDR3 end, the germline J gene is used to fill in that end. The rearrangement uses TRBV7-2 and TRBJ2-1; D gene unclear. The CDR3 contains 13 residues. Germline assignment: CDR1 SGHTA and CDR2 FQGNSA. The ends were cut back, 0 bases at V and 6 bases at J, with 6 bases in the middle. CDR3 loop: CASSLALVNEQFF. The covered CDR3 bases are TGTGCCAGCAGCTTAGCTCTAGTCAATGAG.

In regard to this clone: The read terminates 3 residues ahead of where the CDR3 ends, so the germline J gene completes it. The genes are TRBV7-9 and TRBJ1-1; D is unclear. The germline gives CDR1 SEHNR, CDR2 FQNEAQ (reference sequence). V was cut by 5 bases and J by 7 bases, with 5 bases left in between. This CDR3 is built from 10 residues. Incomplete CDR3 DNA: TGTGCCAGCAGCAATTATGAA. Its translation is CASSNYE. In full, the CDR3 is CASSNYEAFF.

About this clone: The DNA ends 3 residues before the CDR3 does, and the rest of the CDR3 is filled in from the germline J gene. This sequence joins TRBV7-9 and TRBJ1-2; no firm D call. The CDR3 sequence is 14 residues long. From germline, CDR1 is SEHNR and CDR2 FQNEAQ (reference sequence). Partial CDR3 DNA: TGTGCCAGCAGCTCAGAGACATATACAGATACC. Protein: CASSSETYTDT. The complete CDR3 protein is CASSSETYTDTYTF.

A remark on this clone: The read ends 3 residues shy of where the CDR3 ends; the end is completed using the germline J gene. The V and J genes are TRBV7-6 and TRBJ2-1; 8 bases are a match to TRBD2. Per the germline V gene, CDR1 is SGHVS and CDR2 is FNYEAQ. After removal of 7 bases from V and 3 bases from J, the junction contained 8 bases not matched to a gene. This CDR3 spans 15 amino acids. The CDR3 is CASTQERGSYNEQFF. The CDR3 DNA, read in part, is TGTGCCAGCACCCAGGAGCGGGGGAGCTACAATGAG. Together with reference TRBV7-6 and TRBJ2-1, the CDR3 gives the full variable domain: GAGVSQSPRYKVTKRGQDVALRCDPISGHVSLYWYRQALGQGPEFLTYFNYEAQQDKSGLPNDRFSAERPEGSISTLTIQRTEQRDSAMYRCASTQERGSYNEQFFGPGTRLTVL.

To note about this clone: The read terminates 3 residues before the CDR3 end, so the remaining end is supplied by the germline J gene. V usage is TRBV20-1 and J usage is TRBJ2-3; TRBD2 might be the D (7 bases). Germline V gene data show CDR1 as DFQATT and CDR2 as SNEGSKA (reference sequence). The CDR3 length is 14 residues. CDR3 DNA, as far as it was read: TGCAGTGCTATTGTGGCAGGGGCGGGAGAGACG. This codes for CSAIVAGAGET. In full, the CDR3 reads CSAIVAGAGETQYF.

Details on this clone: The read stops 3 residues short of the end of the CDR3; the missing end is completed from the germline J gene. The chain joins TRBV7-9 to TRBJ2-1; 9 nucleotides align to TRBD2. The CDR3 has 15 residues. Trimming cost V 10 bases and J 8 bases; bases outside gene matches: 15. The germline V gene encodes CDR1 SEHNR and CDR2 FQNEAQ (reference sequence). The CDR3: CATPPPGGRAYEQFF. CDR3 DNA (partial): TGTGCCACCCCCCCTCCTGGCGGGAGGGCCTATGAG.